Shown below are 28 T cell receptor beta chains from a single sample sequenced in a study of blood T cell repertoires in COVID-19. TCRdb keeps only in-frame clones here, not all; method: immunoSEQ multiplex PCR. This table has over 120,000 clones, about 89% appearing once. The specimen sequenced was peripheral blood. These receptors all stem from a man in his sixties with active or convalescent COVID-19.

The gene calls are TRBV6-6 and TRBJ1-2; D is undetermined. V was clipped by 5 bases and J by 3 bases, with 10 bases between them. Looked up from germline, CDR1 is MNHNY and CDR2 is SVGAGI (reference sequence). CDR3 size: 13 residues. Here the CDR3 reads CASSLDGDYGYTF. The CDR3 DNA is TGTGCCAGCAGTCTGGATGGAGACTATGGCTACACCTTC.

The rearrangement links TRBV6-1 to TRBJ2-3, with D possibly being TRBD1 (6 bases). Germline V gives CDR1 MNHNS, CDR2 SASEGT. Trimming took 1 base from V and 6 from J, leaving 14 bases between them. This CDR3 has 15 residues. This chain's CDR3 is CASSEGSEGEDTQYF. The CDR3 DNA sequence: TGTGCCAGCAGTGAAGGTAGCGAGGGGGAGGATACGCAGTATTTT.

This clone occurred a few times. The chain links TRBV15 to TRBJ1-1; no reliable D call. The V end lost 1 base, the J end lost 1 base, and 7 bases lay between the germline ends. The CDR3 sequence is 14 residues long. CDR1 and CDR2 from the germline V gene are LNHNV and YYDKDF (reference sequence). The CDR3 bases are TGTGCCACCAGCAGAGCTATAGAGAACACTGAAGCTTTCTTT. Protein: CATSRAIENTEAFF.

V gene TRBV18 combines with J gene TRBJ2-1; no firm D call. The CDR3 contains 13 residues. Germline values: CDR1 KGHSH, CDR2 LQKENI. The V end lost 1 base, the J end lost 5 bases, and 6 bases lay between the germline ends. The CDR3 DNA follows: TGTGCCAGCTCACCACAAACTAACAATGAGCAGTTCTTC. Encoded protein: CASSPQTNNEQFF.

This clone was detected once. This chain connects TRBV11-2 to TRBJ2-2; 8 bases match TRBD1. V shed 0 bases and J 0 bases; nucleotides not matched to a gene: 9. The CDR3 spans 19 residues. CDR1 is SGHAT and CDR2 is FQNNGV in the germline V gene. CDR3 sequence (DNA): TGTGCCAGCAGCTTAGATTGGGGGAGGACAGGGACGAACACCGGGGAGCTGTTTTTT. Protein product: CASSLDWGRTGTNTGELFF.

This chain links TRBV7-2 with TRBJ1-3; tentatively, D is TRBD1 (5 bases). Germline V gene sequence: CDR1 SGHTA, CDR2 FQGNSA. The CDR3 has 14 residues. The ends were cut back, 3 bases at V and 3 bases at J, with 9 bases in the middle. The CDR3 protein is CASSLGQGGNTIYF. The CDR3 DNA is TGTGCCAGCAGCTTGGGGCAGGGTGGAAACACCATATATTTT.

The gene calls are TRBV12-3 or TRBV12-4 and TRBJ2-7, with no clear D. The V gene lost 5 bases and the J gene lost 4 bases, with 6 bases spanning the gap. The CDR3 is made up of 11 amino acids. CDR3 sequence (DNA): TGTGCCAGCAGTCACGAGTACGAGCAGTACTTC. Its translation is CASSHEYEQYF.

The chain joins TRBV12-1 to TRBJ2-7; TRBD1, the D gene given by the table, was not confirmed from the DNA. TRBV12-1 has pseudogene status. The CDR3 consists of 11 residues. CDR3 protein: CASSSGQGAYF. CDR3 coding DNA: TGTGCCAGCAGCAGCGGACAGGGGGCCTACTTC.

This sequence joins TRBV5-1 and TRBJ2-1; D ambiguous. V was shortened by 0 bases and J by 7 bases, with 5 bases between the two germline ends. Germline V gene sequence: CDR1 SGHRS, CDR2 YFSETQ. The CDR3 is 12 residues long. CDR3 nucleotide sequence: TGCGCCAGCAGCTTGGAGAGAAATGAGCAGTTCTTC. Protein product: CASSLERNEQFF.

Turning to this clone: In the same sample, other DNA sequences code for this CDR3. The chain couples TRBV24-1 to TRBJ1-5; D ambiguous. This CDR3 has 13 residues. The germline V and J ends were trimmed by 3 bases and 6 bases, with 8 bases remaining between them. The germline V gene has CDR1 KGHDR and CDR2 SFDVKD. The CDR3 coding sequence is TGTGCCACCAGTGATCGCCGGGGTCAGCCCCAGCATTTT. Translation gives CATSDRRGQPQHF.

The V call is TRBV30, the J call TRBJ1-2; D gene unclear. The V and J ends lost 0 bases and 7 bases respectively, with 12 bases between them. The CDR3 totals 13 residues. Per germline, CDR1 GTSNPN and CDR2 SVGIG (reference sequence). CDR3 amino acids: CAWSVLAALGYTF. CDR3 coding DNA: TGTGCCTGGAGTGTACTGGCGGCGCTTGGCTACACCTTC.

The chain carries TRBV6-5 and TRBJ2-5; perhaps TRBD2 as D (7 bases). The CDR3 is made up of 14 amino acids. Per the germline V gene, CDR1 is MNHEY and CDR2 is SVGAGI. V was shortened by 7 bases and J by 7 bases, with 19 bases between the two germline ends. The CDR3 region is CASTQPGGGGTQYF. The CDR3 coding sequence is TGTGCCAGCACTCAACCTGGGGGGGGCGGGACCCAGTACTTC.

The chain is built from TRBV4-2 and TRBJ1-1; 9 nucleotides match TRBD1. J was trimmed by 1 base and V by 0 bases; bases with no gene match: 6. This CDR3 comprises 17 residues. From germline, CDR1 is LGHNA and CDR2 YNFKEQ. The CDR3 DNA follows: TGTGCCAGCAGCCAAGAAGGGACAGGGTGGGCGAACACTGAAGCTTTCTTT. The encoded protein is CASSQEGTGWANTEAFF.

The chain joins TRBV4-3 to TRBJ1-2; 8 bases agree with TRBD1. Germline CDR1 and CDR2: LGHNA and YSLEER. V shed 0 bases, J shed 2 bases, and the junction held 17 bases outside the gene matches. There are 20 residues in the CDR3. CDR3 nucleotide sequence: TGCGCCAGCAGCCAAGATTTAATGGGGCAGGGGGCGACGACGAACTATGGCTACACCTTC. As protein: CASSQDLMGQGATTNYGYTF.

The chain joins TRBV6-5 to TRBJ1-2; D is possibly TRBD1 (6 bases). The CDR3 contains 13 residues. V was clipped by 6 bases and J by 4 bases, with 12 bases between them. CDR1 is MNHEY and CDR2 is SVGAGI in the germline V gene. The CDR3 loop is CASSSQGFYGYTF. The CDR3 bases are TGTGCCAGCAGCTCACAGGGATTCTATGGCTACACCTTC.

Points on this clone: The junction departs from germline at one end; a sequencing error may be responsible. The chain employs TRBV4-2 and TRBJ2-7, with 7 bases that match TRBD1. Germline CDR1 and CDR2: LGHNA and YNFKEQ. There are 13 residues in the CDR3. CDR3 sequence reads: CASSRDRDYEQYF. The CDR3 region has the DNA TGTGCCAGCAGCCGGGACAGAGATTACGAGCAGTACTTT.

CDR3 in DNA: TGTGCCAGCTCGGAAGCGGGGAGCCAGGATACGCAGTATTTT. The encoded protein is CASSEAGSQDTQYF. This chain connects TRBV28 to TRBJ2-3, with 7 positions matching TRBD2. This CDR3 has 14 residues. Germline V gene lookup returns CDR1 MDHEN and CDR2 SYDVKM. V lost 8 bases to trimming and J lost 6 bases; unmatched junction nucleotides: 11.

This chain connects TRBV7-2 to TRBJ2-5; D may be TRBD2 (5 bases). Germline CDR1 SGHTA, CDR2 FQGNSA. The CDR3 extends over 14 amino acids. V lost 4 bases to trimming and J lost 5 bases, with 14 bases between them. CDR3 DNA sequence: TGTGCCAGCAGCTCGGGTTGGGAGCAGGAGACCCAGTACTTC. The encoded protein is CASSSGWEQETQYF.

This chain links TRBV9 with TRBJ1-6; D unresolved. Trimming stripped 3 bases from V and 10 bases from J, with 17 bases between. This CDR3 contains 15 residues. CDR1 and CDR2 (germline): SGDLS, YYNGEE. The CDR3 nucleotides are TGTGCCAGCAGCGCCCCGGCGGGAGGACGGTCACCCCTCCACTTT. Translation: CASSAPAGGRSPLHF.

The gene calls are TRBV7-2 and TRBJ1-2; TRBD1 is a possible D gene (5 bases). This CDR3 region has 18 residues. V lost 1 base to trimming and J lost 0 bases, with 18 bases between them. Germline loops: CDR1 SGHTA, CDR2 FQGNSA. CDR3 residues: CASSLGDSPGSSNYGYTF. Written as DNA, the CDR3 is TGTGCCAGCAGCTTAGGGGACTCGCCCGGCTCCTCTAACTATGGCTACACCTTC.

The chain's CDR3 is CASRGANYGYTF. The CDR3, as DNA: TGTGCCAGCCGGGGGGCTAACTATGGCTACACCTTC. V gene TRBV2 combines with J gene TRBJ1-2, with D tentatively TRBD1 (5 bases). The germline V and J ends were trimmed by 8 bases and 0 bases, with 7 bases remaining between them. In germline, CDR1 is SNHLY, CDR2 FYNNEI. There are 12 residues in the CDR3.

The chain is built from TRBV24-1 and TRBJ2-5, with 10 bases aligning to TRBD1. The ends lost 4 bases at V and 9 bases at J; junction bases unmatched: 10. The CDR3 spans 15 residues. CDR1 and CDR2 from the germline V gene are KGHDR and SFDVKD. The CDR3: CATSEGGQGSGAQYF. CDR3 DNA: TGTGCCACCAGTGAGGGGGGACAGGGGTCCGGGGCCCAGTACTTC.

The CDR3 spells CASTLTPSTDTQYF. The DNA of the CDR3 is TGTGCCAGCACCTTGACACCTAGCACAGATACGCAGTATTTT. The V gene is TRBV6-5, the J gene TRBJ2-3; D remains unclear. This CDR3 is built from 14 residues. The V and J ends lost 7 bases and 0 bases respectively, with 11 bases between them. In germline, CDR1 is MNHEY, CDR2 SVGAGI.

The J gene is TRBJ1-1, the V gene TRBV11-2, with a tentative D call TRBD1 (5 bases). The germline CDR1 and CDR2 sequences are SGHAT and FQNNGV. The CDR3 consists of 13 residues. V lost 5 bases, J lost 1 base, and 8 bases lay in between. For the CDR3, the DNA is TGTGCCAGCAGCCGACAGCAGAACACTGAAGCTTTCTTT. It specifies CASSRQQNTEAFF.

This clone occurred a few times. V is TRBV7-9 and J is TRBJ1-2; no definite D call. The CDR3 loop spans 13 amino acids. V shed 5 bases and J shed 3 bases, with 10 bases lying between them. Germline CDR1 reads SEHNR; CDR2 reads FQNEAQ (reference sequence). The CDR3 loop reads CASSRENDYGYTF. In DNA form, the CDR3 reads TGTGCCAGCAGCAGAGAGAACGACTATGGCTACACCTTC.

This chain links TRBV28 with TRBJ1-1; possible D gene TRBD1, 5 bases. CDR1 is MDHEN and CDR2 is SYDVKM in the germline V gene. Trimming removed 6 bases from V and 1 base from J, with 15 bases in between. This CDR3 is 15 amino acids long. The CDR3 reads CASRTGGVENTEAFF. CDR3 in DNA: TGTGCCAGCAGAACGGGGGGGGTGGAGAACACTGAAGCTTTCTTT.

The chain links TRBV18 to TRBJ2-5, with 7 nucleotides matching TRBD2. J gave up 4 bases and V 6 bases, and 5 bases lay outside the gene matches. This CDR3 region has 13 residues. In germline, CDR1 is KGHSH, CDR2 LQKENI. The CDR3 is CASSGTTRETQYF. Written as DNA, the CDR3 is TGTGCCAGCTCCGGGACTACCCGAGAGACCCAGTACTTC. The whole variable domain, filled in from reference TRBV18 and TRBJ2-5, reads NAGVMQNPRHLVRRRGQEARLRCSPMKGHSHVYWYRQLPEEGLKFMVYLQKENIIDESGMPKERFSAEFPKEGPSILRIQQVVRGDSAAYFCASSGTTRETQYFGPGTRLLVL.

The rearrangement uses TRBV2 and TRBJ2-1; 7 bases are shared with TRBD2. Losses at the gene ends were 6 bases for V and 7 bases for J; bases not matched to a gene: 6. This CDR3 has 13 residues. Germline values: CDR1 SNHLY, CDR2 FYNNEI. The CDR3 DNA sequence: TGTGCCAGCAGGGGACTAACGGGGAATGAGCAGTTCTTC. Its translation is CASRGLTGNEQFF.